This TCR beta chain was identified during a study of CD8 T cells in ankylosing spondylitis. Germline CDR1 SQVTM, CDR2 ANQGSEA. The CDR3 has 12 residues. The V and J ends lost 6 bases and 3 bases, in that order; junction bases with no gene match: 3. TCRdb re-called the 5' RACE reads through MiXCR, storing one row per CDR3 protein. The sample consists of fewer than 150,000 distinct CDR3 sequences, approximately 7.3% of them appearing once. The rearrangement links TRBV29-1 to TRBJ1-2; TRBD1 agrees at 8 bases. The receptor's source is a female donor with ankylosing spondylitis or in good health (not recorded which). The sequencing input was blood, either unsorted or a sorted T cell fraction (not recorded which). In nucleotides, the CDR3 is TGCAGCGTGAGGGGACAGGACTATGGCTACACCTTC. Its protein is CSVRGQDYGYTF.